The count of the clone carrying this T cell receptor (beta chain) is one. The target antigen is unknown. The method was immunoSEQ multiplex PCR; TCRdb's version includes in-frame clones alone and lacks a portion of them. Among several thousand clones listed, about 82% were seen once. The sample originates from a study of immune evolution from preneoplasia to lung adenocarcinoma. Study-level results: Later-stage lesions appeared to have more T cells, more diversity, less clonality. Top clone frequencies peaked in normal lung, apparently declining through invasive adenocarcinoma.

From germline, CDR1 is SGHTA and CDR2 FQGTGA. V lost 5 bases and J lost 4, with 11 bases in between. The CDR3 has 13 amino acids. The rearrangement links TRBV7-3 to TRBJ2-5; the D gene could be TRBD1 or TRBD2 (5 bases each). The TCR was taken from a person aged 55-79 years with lung adenocarcinoma. Sequenced: FFPE minimally invasive lung adenocarcinoma tissue. The CDR3 DNA sequence: TGTGCCAGCAGCCCGGGACCCACAGAGACCCAGTACTTC. Its protein product is CASSPGPTETQYF.